These 22 T cell receptor beta chains were all obtained from the same sample, sequenced in a study. TCRdb re-derived calls from the 5' RACE reads in MiXCR, one entry per CDR3 protein. This table has approximately 44,000 distinct CDR3 sequences, less than 35% appearing once. Sequencing was done on a sample of memory CD4+ T cells sorted from a lymph node. Subset defined: memory CD4+ T cells, CD4+CD45RO+CD25-. The origin of the receptors is a female donor with breast cancer.

A few counts support this clonotype. The chain carries TRBV6-5 and TRBJ2-5; D uncertain. Trimming stripped 0 bases from V and 5 bases from J, with 4 bases between. Germline assignment: CDR1 MNHEY and CDR2 SVGAGI. The CDR3 sequence is 12 residues long. The CDR3, as DNA: TGTGCCAGCAGTTACTCGTGGGAGACCCAGTACTTC. It yields the protein CASSYSWETQYF.

The chain has TRBV6-1 and TRBJ1-5; D gene unclear. This CDR3 region has 12 residues. Trimming removed 8 bases from V and 5 bases from J, with 10 bases in between. The germline V gene has CDR1 MNHNS and CDR2 SASEGT. CDR3 amino acids: CASGGLYQPQHF. The CDR3 nucleotides read TGTGCCAGCGGAGGGCTTTATCAGCCCCAGCATTTT.

This rearrangement joins TRBV28 to TRBJ2-7, with D perhaps TRBD1 or TRBD2 (5 bases each). Germline V gene lookup returns CDR1 MDHEN and CDR2 SYDVKM. V was trimmed by 5 bases and J by 5 bases, leaving 13 bases between them. The CDR3 loop spans 13 amino acids. CDR3 in amino acids: CASSPGPTDEQYF. The CDR3, as DNA: TGTGCCAGCAGTCCGGGACCCACCGACGAGCAGTACTTC. The complete variable domain, with remaining parts taken from reference TRBV28 and TRBJ2-7, reads DVKVTQSSRYLVKRTGEKVFLECVQDMDHENMFWYRQDPGLGLRLIYFSYDVKMKEKGDIPEGYSVSREKKERFSLILESASTNQTSMYLCASSPGPTDEQYFGPGTRLTVT.

This clonotype was counted between two and nine times. The chain combines TRBV7-2 with TRBJ1-2; D gene unclear. This CDR3 is built from 14 residues. Germline V gene sequence: CDR1 SGHTA, CDR2 FQGNSA. V lost 3 bases and J 5 bases, leaving 13 bases between the germline ends. The CDR3 here is CASSFPGPGYGYTF. CDR3 coding DNA: TGTGCCAGCAGCTTTCCCGGGCCGGGATATGGCTACACCTTC.

The sample holds many counts of this clonotype. The rearrangement uses TRBV3-1 and TRBJ2-5; the D is unclear. Germline CDR1 is LGHDT and CDR2 is YNNKEL (reference sequence). V shed 3 bases and J shed 6 bases, with 5 bases lying between them. The CDR3 runs 11 residues. The CDR3 loop reads CASSHEQTQYF. The CDR3 DNA reads TGTGCCAGCAGCCACGAACAGACCCAGTACTTC.

This clonotype was observed a few times. The V call is TRBV12-3 or TRBV12-4, the J call TRBJ2-3; D is perhaps TRBD2 (6 bases). The germline V and J ends were trimmed by 2 bases and 1 base, with 10 bases remaining between them. CDR3 length: 15 residues. CDR3 amino acids: CASSLPGTGTDTQYF. The CDR3, as DNA: TGTGCCAGCAGTTTACCCGGGACTGGCACAGATACGCAGTATTTT.

The chain is built from TRBV7-2 and TRBJ1-2, with D unresolved. CDR1 is SGHTA, CDR2 FQGNSA, per germline. CDR3 length equals 12 residues. V lost 0 bases, J lost 8 bases, and 7 bases lay in between. The CDR3: CASSLASGGYTF. The CDR3 region has the DNA TGTGCCAGCAGCTTAGCGAGTGGGGGCTACACCTTC. Variable domain in full (rest from reference TRBV7-2 and TRBJ1-2): GAGVSQSPSNKVTEKGKDVELRCDPISGHTALYWYRQSLGQGLEFLIYFQGNSAPDKSGLPSDRFSAERTGGSVSTLTIQRTQQEDSAVYLCASSLASGGYTFGSGTRLTVV.

This clonotype occurred a few times. The chain couples TRBV28 to TRBJ1-2; D gene unclear. With 5 bases removed from V and 5 bases from J, the gap between germline ends came to 9 bases. This CDR3 region has 12 residues. Per germline, CDR1 MDHEN and CDR2 SYDVKM. In DNA, the CDR3 is TGTGCCAGCAGTCTCCAAGCTTATGGCTACACCTTC. This sequence encodes CASSLQAYGYTF.

This clonotype has more than one count but fewer than ten. The V gene is TRBV5-1, the J gene TRBJ2-7; weak D call: TRBD2 (5 bases). The CDR3 length is 12 residues. V was shortened by 6 bases and J by 7 bases, with 14 bases between the two germline ends. Germline loops: CDR1 SGHRS, CDR2 YFSETQ. CDR3 nucleotide sequence: TGCGCCAGCATAGGAGGTAGTGCGGAGCAGTACTTC. Translating it yields CASIGGSAEQYF.

The genes are TRBV27 and TRBJ1-5; no firm D call. V lost 0 bases, J lost 9 bases, and 9 bases lay in between. This CDR3 contains 13 residues. Germline lookup yields CDR1 MNHEY and CDR2 SMNVEV (reference sequence). The DNA of the CDR3 is TGTGCCAGCAGTTTATCGGCCGTGTGGCCCCAGCATTTT. Its translation: CASSLSAVWPQHF.

The chain joins TRBV9 to TRBJ2-7, with D tentatively TRBD1 (6 bases). Trimming left V 4 bases short and J 3 bases short, with 14 bases between. CDR1 is SGDLS and CDR2 is YYNGEE in the germline V gene. The length of the CDR3 is 14 residues. The CDR3 loop is CASSPRDTGYEQYF. The DNA of the CDR3 is TGTGCCAGCAGCCCCCGGGACACCGGCTACGAGCAGTACTTC.

The chain is built from TRBV5-1 and TRBJ2-3; D is possibly TRBD1 (6 bases). Looked up from germline, CDR1 is SGHRS and CDR2 is YFSETQ. The CDR3 spans 16 residues. The V gene lost 1 base and the J gene lost 0 bases, with 12 bases spanning the gap. The CDR3 region is CASSLLPGASTDTQYF. DNA of the CDR3: TGCGCCAGCAGCTTGCTCCCAGGGGCTAGCACAGATACGCAGTATTTT.

This clonotype was observed a single time. This chain uses TRBV7-2 with TRBJ2-2; 10 positions match TRBD2. The CDR3 contains 15 residues. The germline V gene encodes CDR1 SGHTA and CDR2 FQGNSA. J gave up 3 bases and V 5 bases, and 3 bases lay outside the gene matches. The CDR3 sequence is CASSPGLADTGELFF. CDR3 bases: TGTGCCAGCAGCCCCGGACTAGCGGACACCGGGGAGCTGTTTTTT.

Only a few counts were recorded for this clonotype. The V gene is TRBV6-5, the J gene TRBJ2-7, with D unclear. The V end was cut by 8 bases, the J end by 2 bases, with 16 bases between. The CDR3 is 14 residues long. Germline loops: CDR1 MNHEY, CDR2 SVGAGI. The CDR3 DNA follows: TGTGCCAGCCTAAAAAAGGCAGGAGCCTACGAGCAGTACTTC. The encoded protein is CASLKKAGAYEQYF.

V is TRBV6-4 and J is TRBJ1-1, with D possibly TRBD1 on 6 matching bases. This CDR3 comprises 16 residues. Looked up from germline, CDR1 is MRHNA and CDR2 is SNTAGT. V was pared by 4 bases and J by 5 bases, with 20 bases between. The CDR3 DNA reads TGTGCCAGCAGTGCGATGACCAGGTCAAGGGGGACTGAAGCTTTCTTT. It specifies CASSAMTRSRGTEAFF.

The chain is built from TRBV12-3 or TRBV12-4 and TRBJ1-2, with D possibly matching TRBD1 (6 bases). The CDR3 loop spans 13 amino acids. The germline V and J ends were trimmed by 2 bases and 7 bases, with 11 bases remaining between them. CDR3 nucleotides: TGTGCCAGCAGTTTAAGTACAGGGCTTGGCTACACCTTC. It is translated as CASSLSTGLGYTF.

J is TRBJ2-7 and V is TRBV20-1, with D possibly matching TRBD2 (7 bases). From germline, CDR1 is DFQATT and CDR2 SNEGSKA (reference sequence). Between the trimmed V and J ends, which lost 3 bases and 4 bases, there was a span of 19 bases. The CDR3 covers 15 residues. CDR3 nucleotides: TGCAGTGCTAGTCCCCTGGGGGGGGGCCGATACGAGCAGTACTTC. Amino acid sequence: CSASPLGGGRYEQYF.

The chain recombines TRBV12-5 with TRBJ2-5, with D possibly being TRBD2 (6 bases). V was cut by 7 bases and J by 0 bases, with 21 bases left in between. The CDR3 contains 17 residues. Germline V gene data show CDR1 as LGHNT and CDR2 as FRNRAP. CDR3 DNA sequence: TGTGCTAGTGTCCCCGGCCGGTGGCGGGGTCACCAAGAGACCCAGTACTTC. Translation: CASVPGRWRGHQETQYF.

A few counts support this clonotype. The gene calls are TRBV29-1 and TRBJ2-4; no firm D call. The CDR3 is 15 residues long. Between the trimmed V and J ends, which lost 4 bases and 9 bases, there was a span of 22 bases. Per the germline V gene, CDR1 is SQVTM and CDR2 is ANQGSEA. The CDR3 is CSVATRAPKASIQYF. DNA of the CDR3: TGCAGCGTTGCCACCCGGGCCCCAAAAGCGAGCATTCAGTACTTC.

The J gene is TRBJ2-3, the V gene TRBV3-1; 11 bases map to TRBD2. Germline CDR1 and CDR2: LGHDT and YNNKEL (reference sequence). The CDR3 extends over 15 amino acids. V gave up 1 base and J gave up 10 bases; unmatched junction bases: 7. The CDR3 region is CASSQVSGRAGAQYF. The CDR3 DNA sequence: TGTGCCAGCAGCCAAGTTAGCGGGAGGGCCGGTGCGCAGTATTTT.

The CDR3 DNA sequence: TGTGCCAGCAGCCGCCGACAGGGTACCTCTGGAAACACCATATATTTT. It encodes CASSRRQGTSGNTIYF. The chain links TRBV12-3 or TRBV12-4 to TRBJ1-3; TRBD1 matches 7 bases. The trim removed 6 bases at V and 0 bases at J, leaving 8 bases unmatched. The CDR3 loop spans 16 amino acids.

This clonotype has a count of ten or more. The chain is built from TRBV6-2 or TRBV6-3 and TRBJ2-1, with D perhaps TRBD2 (6 bases). The V end was cut by 8 bases, the J end by 7 bases, with 9 bases between. This CDR3 has 11 residues. Germline CDR1 MNHEY, CDR2 SVGEGT. Here the CDR3 DNA reads TGTGCCAGCCGGCGGGGAAATGAGCAGTTCTTC. Its protein product is CASRRGNEQFF.